Presented here are 18 T cell receptor beta chains from one specimen sequenced in a study of blood T cells in healthy people across ages. Together with a sample-barcoded 5' primer, a J-beta primer mix was included in a second PCR lasting about 7 to 12 cycles. One entry per CDR3 protein results from TCRdb running MiXCR on the 5' RACE reads. The sample holds 1.5 million to 2 million distinct CDR3 sequences, roughly a third seen once. The sequenced sample consisted of blood. Receptors originate from a woman in her thirties in good health.

The gene calls are TRBV5-1 and TRBJ2-3, with 9 positions matching TRBD2. CDR1 and CDR2 from the germline V gene are SGHRS and YFSETQ. CDR3 size: 17 residues. V was clipped by 3 bases and J by 0 bases; unmatched bases: 8. Here the CDR3 reads CASSWGLTSGSTDTQYF. CDR3 in DNA: TGCGCCAGCAGCTGGGGGTTGACTAGCGGAAGCACAGATACGCAGTATTTT.

This rearrangement joins TRBV11-2 to TRBJ2-1; 11 bases fit TRBD2. The length of the CDR3 is 15 residues. CDR1 is SGHAT and CDR2 is FQNNGV in the germline V gene. With V trimmed by 6 bases and J by 4 bases, 5 bases remained unmatched. The chain's CDR3 is CASRPSGGIYNEQFF. In nucleotides, the CDR3 is TGTGCCAGCAGGCCTAGCGGGGGGATTTACAATGAGCAGTTCTTC.

The rearrangement joins TRBV28 to TRBJ2-7; 9 bases line up with TRBD1. In germline, CDR1 is MDHEN, CDR2 SYDVKM. The CDR3 has 16 residues. After removal of 6 bases from V and 2 bases from J, the junction contained 11 bases not matched to a gene. DNA of the CDR3: TGTGCCAGCAGCCCTGGGGGGGGACAGGGAACCTACGAGCAGTACTTC. Protein sequence: CASSPGGGQGTYEQYF.

The rearrangement joins TRBV20-1 to TRBJ2-5, with TRBD1 matching over 7 bases. The DNA end is a closer match to TRBJ2-7, so the J assignment may be wrong. The CDR3 consists of 14 residues. Germline V CDR1 and CDR2: DFQATT, SNEGSKA (reference sequence). The CDR3 bases are TGCAGTGCTATGAGAGGGACAGTAACTTACGAGCAGTACTTC. This gives the protein CSAMRGTVTYEQYF.

The rearrangement uses TRBV5-1 and TRBJ2-1; 15 positions agree with TRBD2. Germline CDR1 SGHRS, CDR2 YFSETQ. The CDR3 loop spans 16 amino acids. The V segment lost 7 bases and the J segment 9 bases; nucleotides outside the gene matches: 11. The CDR3 sequence is CASFDRGTSGGLEQFF. The CDR3, as DNA: TGCGCCAGCTTCGACCGTGGGACTAGCGGGGGGCTTGAGCAGTTCTTC.

This clonotype has more than one count but fewer than ten. The V call is TRBV20-1, the J call TRBJ2-1; weak D call: TRBD2 (7 bases). The CDR3 length is 17 residues. V lost 3 bases to trimming and J lost 3 bases, with 21 bases between them. Per germline, CDR1 DFQATT and CDR2 SNEGSKA (reference sequence). CDR3 DNA: TGCAGTGCTAGGGGGGGCAGGGCGGGAGCCCTCTACAATGAGCAGTTCTTC. As protein: CSARGGRAGALYNEQFF.

The rearrangement links TRBV7-2 to TRBJ2-7; D call uncertain. V was shortened by 5 bases and J by 7 bases, with 12 bases between the two germline ends. The V gene's germline CDR1 is SGHTA and CDR2 FQGNSA. The CDR3 has 12 amino acids. The CDR3 region has the DNA TGTGCCAGCAGCGCTACAATTGGTGAGCAGTACTTC. Translation: CASSATIGEQYF.

In this sample, this clonotype turned up a few times. The DNA is omitted, as the CDR3 cannot be located on it reliably, and the CDR3 follows TCRdb's listing. The V call is TRBV21-1, the J call TRBJ2-6; no DNA check was done on the table's D call, TRBD2. TRBV21-1 is a pseudogene locus. Both ends counted, the CDR3 spans 15 residues. CDR3 residues: CASSKVGSGANVLTF.

The chain joins TRBV12-3 or TRBV12-4 to TRBJ1-2; 7 bases line up with TRBD1. The CDR3 has 17 residues. V shed 3 bases and J 4 bases; nucleotides not matched to a gene: 14. The CDR3 DNA follows: TGTGCCAGCAGTTTGTCTATACCGGGACAGAGGACCTATGGCTACACCTTC. This translates into CASSLSIPGQRTYGYTF.

The rearrangement joins TRBV18 to TRBJ2-7, with D unclear. Germline CDR1 reads KGHSH; CDR2 reads LQKENI. This CDR3 is 13 amino acids long. Trimming took off 3 bases at V and 6 bases at J, with 12 bases between the two ends. CDR3 region: CASSPTQPSEQYF. The CDR3 coding sequence is TGTGCCAGCTCACCCACCCAGCCGAGCGAGCAGTACTTC.

The chain joins TRBV5-6 to TRBJ2-3, with a weak D call TRBD2 (5 bases). The CDR3 covers 14 residues. The germline CDR1 and CDR2 sequences are SGHDT and YYEEEE. V gave up 4 bases and J gave up 7 bases, with 16 bases separating them. The CDR3: CASSTLTRVNTQYF. The CDR3 DNA sequence: TGTGCCAGCAGCACCCTAACGAGGGTGAATACGCAGTATTTT.

This sequence joins TRBV27 and TRBJ2-5; tentatively, D is TRBD2 (7 bases). The V gene lost 4 bases and the J gene lost 4 bases, with 16 bases spanning the gap. Germline V lookup: CDR1 MNHEY, CDR2 SMNVEV (reference sequence). This CDR3 comprises 15 residues. CDR3 sequence: CASSSFAGAGETQYF. The CDR3 nucleotides read TGTGCCAGCAGTTCATTCGCGGGGGCGGGAGAGACCCAGTACTTC.

V gene TRBV6-5 combines with J gene TRBJ2-1, with D possibly being TRBD1 (6 bases). This CDR3 spans 13 amino acids. Germline lookup yields CDR1 MNHEY and CDR2 SVGAGI. Trimming removed 5 bases from V and 12 bases from J, with 17 bases in between. DNA for the CDR3: TGTGCCAGCAGTACCCGACAGGCTCAAGGGCAGTTCTTC. It yields the protein CASSTRQAQGQFF.

J is TRBJ2-7 and V is TRBV7-9; TRBD2 aligns across 9 bases. With 6 bases clipped from V and 2 bases from J, the junction kept 8 bases outside the gene matches. This CDR3 has 15 amino acids. CDR1 is SEHNR, CDR2 FQNEAQ, per germline (reference sequence). CDR3 coding DNA: TGTGCCAGCAGTGATGGACTAGCGAGTCCCTACGAGCAGTACTTC. This sequence encodes CASSDGLASPYEQYF.

J is TRBJ2-3 and V is TRBV28, with TRBD1 matching over 7 bases. This CDR3 is built from 15 residues. V lost 6 bases to trimming and J lost 3 bases; unmatched junction nucleotides: 9. Germline assignment: CDR1 MDHEN and CDR2 SYDVKM. CDR3 region: CASRSRGSGTDTQYF. The CDR3 DNA reads TGTGCCAGCAGGTCCAGGGGGTCAGGGACAGATACGCAGTATTTT.

As regards this clonotype: Just one base apart from a much larger clone, this may be a read error. The CDR3 loop is CNAEQGDQPQHF. For the CDR3, the DNA is TGCAATGCAGAACAGGGGGATCAGCCCCAGCATTTT. The gene calls are TRBV20-1 and TRBJ1-5, with 8 bases lining up with TRBD1. CDR1 DFQATT and CDR2 SNEGSKA come from the germline V gene (reference sequence). The CDR3 runs 12 residues.

This clonotype turned up a few times. The chain recombines TRBV9 with TRBJ2-1; 11 nucleotides agree with TRBD2. This CDR3 region has 17 residues. J lost 0 bases, V lost 0 bases, and 2 bases had no gene match. Germline values: CDR1 SGDLS, CDR2 YYNGEE. The CDR3 DNA is TGTGCCAGCAGCGTAGAACTAGCGGGGGCCTCCTACAATGAGCAGTTCTTC. Its translation: CASSVELAGASYNEQFF.

This chain links TRBV29-1 with TRBJ1-2; 10 positions match TRBD1. Per germline, CDR1 SQVTM and CDR2 ANQGSEA. The CDR3 contains 16 residues. J gave up 0 bases and V 6 bases, and 10 bases lay outside the gene matches. The CDR3 region has the DNA TGCAGCGTCGTAGCCGGGACAGGGGCTACTAACTATGGCTACACCTTC. Its translation is CSVVAGTGATNYGYTF.